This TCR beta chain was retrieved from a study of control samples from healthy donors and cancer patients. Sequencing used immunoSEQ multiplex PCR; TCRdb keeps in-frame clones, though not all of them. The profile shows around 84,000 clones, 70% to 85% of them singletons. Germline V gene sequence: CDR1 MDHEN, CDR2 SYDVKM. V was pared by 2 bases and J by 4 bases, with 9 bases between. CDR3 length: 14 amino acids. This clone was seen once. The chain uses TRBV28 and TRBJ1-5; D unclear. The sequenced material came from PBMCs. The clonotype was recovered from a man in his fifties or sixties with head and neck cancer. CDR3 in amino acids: CASSLTGKNQPQHF. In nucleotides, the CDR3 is TGTGCCAGCAGTTTAACGGGGAAGAATCAGCCCCAGCATTTT.